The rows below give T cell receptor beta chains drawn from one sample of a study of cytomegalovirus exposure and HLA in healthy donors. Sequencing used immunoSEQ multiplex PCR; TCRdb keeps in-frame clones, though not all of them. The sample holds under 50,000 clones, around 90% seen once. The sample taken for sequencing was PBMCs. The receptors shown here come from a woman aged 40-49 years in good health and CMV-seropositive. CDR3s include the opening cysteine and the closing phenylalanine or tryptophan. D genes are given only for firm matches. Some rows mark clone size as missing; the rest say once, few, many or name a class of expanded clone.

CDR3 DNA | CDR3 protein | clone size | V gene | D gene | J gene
TGTGCCAGCAGTCCCCAATCCCCCAGCGAGGACTATGGCTACACCTTC | CASSPQSPSEDYGYTF | NA | TRBV27 | NA | TRBJ1-2
TGTGCCAGTAGTATCAAGCGGTTTAGCAATCAGCCCCAGCATTTT | CASSIKRFSNQPQHF | NA | TRBV19 | NA | TRBJ1-5
TGTGCCTGGAAGATAAGACAGGGCCCCTATGGCTACACCTTC | CAWKIRQGPYGYTF | NA | TRBV30 | TRBD1 | TRBJ1-2
TGTGCCAGCTCACCACGGGACTCCGTTAGGGAGAAGTTCTTC | CASSPRDSVREKFF | NA | TRBV18 | NA | TRBJ2-1
TGTGCCAGCAGCTACCGGGGTTCTGGGGCCAACGTCCTGACTTTC | CASSYRGSGANVLTF | NA | TRBV5-4 | NA | TRBJ2-6
TGTGCCAGCAGCTTAGCCGGGACAGGGGCCCTCTATGGCTACACCTTC | CASSLAGTGALYGYTF | once | TRBV7-9 | TRBD1 | TRBJ1-2
TGTGCCAGCAGTCAGGGGGCATCTAACTATGGCTACACCTTC | CASSQGASNYGYTF | NA | TRBV5-6 | TRBD1 | TRBJ1-2
TGTGCCAGCAGCTTTTCACAGGGCGGTCGTGATGAGCAGTTCTTC | CASSFSQGGRDEQFF | NA | TRBV7-9 | NA | TRBJ2-1
TGTGCCAGCAGCCCGGGGAGAGCAACTAATGAAAAACTGTTTTTT | CASSPGRATNEKLFF | once | TRBV7-9 | NA | TRBJ1-4
TGTGCCAGCAGTTCCCAGGACTGTCCCCAGCATTTT | CASSSQDCPQHF | NA | TRBV6-6 | NA | TRBJ1-5
TGCGCCAGCAGCTTGGTGGACAACTCCTACAATGAGCAGTTCTTC | CASSLVDNSYNEQFF | NA | TRBV5-1 | NA | TRBJ2-1
TGTGCCAGTAGCACCGACAGCCGCAATCAGCCCCAGCATTTT | CASSTDSRNQPQHF | NA | TRBV19 | NA | TRBJ1-5
TGTGCCAGCAGCAAGGGACTAAGGGAGACCCAGTACTTC | CASSKGLRETQYF | NA | TRBV7-6 | TRBD2 | TRBJ2-5
TGTGCCAGCAGTTACCCGGACAGAGGGCATCCCCATGAGCAGTTCTTC | CASSYPDRGHPHEQFF | NA | TRBV6-6 | NA | TRBJ2-1
TGTGCCAGCAGCCAAATCTCTGGAAACACCATATATTTT | CASSQISGNTIYF | few | TRBV6-5 | NA | TRBJ1-3
TGTGCCAGCAGCGTAGATGGGGGGTCGGTCGGGGAGCTGTTTTTT | CASSVDGGSVGELFF | few | TRBV9 | NA | TRBJ2-2
TGTGCCAGCAGCCGCCGGGACAGGATTAATGAGCAGTTCTTC | CASSRRDRINEQFF | NA | TRBV4-2 | TRBD1 | TRBJ2-1
TGTGCCAGCAGCCTGGGGGATGGAGGAACGTACACTGAAGCTTTCTTT | CASSLGDGGTYTEAFF | NA | TRBV5-4 | NA | TRBJ1-1
TGTGCCATCAGGAGAGGACAGAGCAATGAGCAGTTCTTC | CAIRRGQSNEQFF | NA | TRBV10-3 | NA | TRBJ2-1
TGCGCCAGCAGCCCAGGGGGAATCCGACCCCTCCACTTT | CASSPGGIRPLHF | NA | TRBV5-1 | TRBD1 | TRBJ1-6
TGTGCCAGCAGCTCTTATAATGAAAAACTGTTTTTT | CASSSYNEKLFF | NA | TRBV7-2 | NA | TRBJ1-4
TGTGCCAGCAGCCGAAGCGGGAAACACTCCTACGAGCAGTACTTC | CASSRSGKHSYEQYF | NA | TRBV9 | TRBD2 | TRBJ2-7
TGTGCCAGCTCACCCCGACGCGCGGGCCTCCAAGAGACCCAGTACTTC | CASSPRRAGLQETQYF | NA | TRBV18 | NA | TRBJ2-5
TGTGCCAGCAGTGAGGGGAACAGGGGAGTCTACGAGCAGTACTTC | CASSEGNRGVYEQYF | NA | TRBV25-1 | TRBD1 | TRBJ2-7
TGTGCCAGCAGTTTCAACGCCGTAGTTGATACGCAGTATTTT | CASSFNAVVDTQYF | once | TRBV28 | NA | TRBJ2-3
TGTGCCTGGAGTGTTCGGACAGGAAACAATGAGCAGTTCTTC | CAWSVRTGNNEQFF | NA | TRBV30 | TRBD1 | TRBJ2-1
TGCAGCGTGGGGACTAGCGGAGGCTACAATGAGCAGTTCTTC | CSVGTSGGYNEQFF | NA | TRBV29-1 | TRBD2 | TRBJ2-1
TGTGCCAGCAGCTTAACGGGAGATACGCAGTATTTT | CASSLTGDTQYF | NA | TRBV7-9 | NA | TRBJ2-3
TGTGCCTGGTCACGGACGGGACTATACCAAGAGACCCAGTACTTC | CAWSRTGLYQETQYF | few | TRBV30 | TRBD2 | TRBJ2-5
TGTGCCAGCAGTTTAGCGGGAAGCACAGATACGCAGTATTTT | CASSLAGSTDTQYF | once | TRBV28 | NA | TRBJ2-3
TGTGCCAGCAGTTCGTCGGCCAGGGGTGACAATCAGCCCCAGCATTTT | CASSSSARGDNQPQHF | NA | TRBV28 | NA | TRBJ1-5
TGCGCCAGCAGCTTCGGGGCAGGGGATTCCTACGAGCAGTACTTC | CASSFGAGDSYEQYF | NA | TRBV5-1 | NA | TRBJ2-7
TGTGCCAGCTCGACAGGGCCGGCGCCGGAGACCCAGTACTTC | CASSTGPAPETQYF | NA | TRBV18 | TRBD1 | TRBJ2-5
TGTGCCAGCTCACCGTCCCTGCGAAATGAGCAGTTCTTC | CASSPSLRNEQFF | NA | TRBV18 | NA | TRBJ2-1
TGTGCCAGCTCACCGAGGGTGGGCGAGCAGTACTTC | CASSPRVGEQYF | NA | TRBV18 | NA | TRBJ2-7
TGTGCCAGCAGTCCGGGACAGATTGAGACCCAGTACTTC | CASSPGQIETQYF | NA | TRBV2 | TRBD1 | TRBJ2-5
TGTGCCAGCAGCTCTAGCACAGATACGCAGTATTTT | CASSSSTDTQYF | NA | TRBV7-9 | NA | TRBJ2-3
TGTGCCAGCAGCTCCGGGACAGGAAACACCATATATTTT | CASSSGTGNTIYF | few | TRBV7-6 | NA | TRBJ1-3
TGTGCCAGCAGTACCCGGACAGGGAGGGACGAGCAGTACTTC | CASSTRTGRDEQYF | NA | TRBV28 | NA | TRBJ2-7
TGTGCCAGCGAGCATATCAATCTATCGGGCTACACCTTC | CASEHINLSGYTF | NA | TRBV6-1 | NA | TRBJ1-2
TGTGCCATCAGTGCCGGACAGGGGGTCAATCAGCCCCAGCATTTT | CAISAGQGVNQPQHF | NA | TRBV10-3 | TRBD1 | TRBJ1-5
TGTGCCAGCAGTGAAGCGCCGGGAGGTGGCTACACCTTC | CASSEAPGGGYTF | NA | TRBV6-1 | NA | TRBJ1-2